Below, 11 T cell receptor beta chains from the same sample are listed, as sequenced in a study of molecular identifiers for immune sequencing clone quantification. TCRdb reprocessed the PCR reads via MiXCR and lists one record per CDR3 protein. The data contain about 510,000 distinct CDR3 sequences, under 30% of them singletons. Sequenced material: naive CD8+ T cells from blood, with Jurkat cell RNA spiked in. Subset denoted: FACS-sorted CD8+CD4-CCR7+CD45RA+ naive T cells. These receptors all come from a human donor in good health. Some libraries in this study had Jurkat cell RNA spiked in.

This clonotype was detected a few times. One junction end disagrees with the germline gene, perhaps due to a read error. CDR3 protein: CASTRGHERYF. The DNA for the CDR3 is TGTGCCAGCACCCGGGGTCACGAGCGGTACTTC. The chain carries TRBV27 and TRBJ2-7, with D possibly matching TRBD2 (5 bases). Germline V gene data show CDR1 as MNHEY and CDR2 as SMNVEV (reference sequence). The CDR3 runs 11 residues.

This clonotype was found many times. The gene calls are TRBV7-9 and TRBJ2-7; 7 nucleotides match TRBD1. CDR1 SEHNR and CDR2 FQNEAQ come from the germline V gene (reference sequence). The CDR3 has 14 residues. The V and J ends lost 4 bases and 1 base, in that order; junction bases with no gene match: 4. CDR3 bases: TGTGCCAGCAGCTCCGGACAGGTGTCCTACGAGCAGTACTTC. Amino acid sequence: CASSSGQVSYEQYF.

This clonotype was seen more than once but under ten times. The genes are TRBV30 and TRBJ1-4; D is ambiguous. Between the trimmed V and J ends, which lost 5 bases and 2 bases, there was a span of 6 bases. CDR3 length equals 12 residues. The V gene's germline CDR1 is GTSNPN and CDR2 SVGIG (reference sequence). The CDR3 DNA sequence: TGTGCCTGGCAAGGGACTAATGAAAAACTGTTTTTT. It is translated as CAWQGTNEKLFF.

The rearrangement joins TRBV24-1 to TRBJ2-3, with no clear D. Germline assignment: CDR1 KGHDR and CDR2 SFDVKD. Trimming left V 5 bases short and J 3 bases short, with 11 bases between. CDR3 size: 14 residues. The CDR3 loop is CATSVGSGTDTQYF. CDR3 DNA: TGTGCCACCAGTGTAGGGTCAGGAACAGATACGCAGTATTTT.

This chain connects TRBV19 to TRBJ2-7; 7 bases line up with TRBD1. Unmatched junction bases numbered 3, after V lost 0 bases and J lost 1 base. CDR1 LNHDA and CDR2 SQIVND come from the germline V gene (reference sequence). The CDR3 is 15 amino acids. This chain's CDR3 is CASSIDTGESYEQYF. The CDR3, as DNA: TGTGCCAGTAGTATAGACACAGGGGAGTCCTACGAGCAGTACTTC.

The V and J genes are TRBV20-1 and TRBJ1-1, with D hard to call. CDR1 is DFQATT and CDR2 is SNEGSKA in the germline V gene (reference sequence). The germline V and J ends were trimmed by 0 bases and 7 bases, with 9 bases remaining between them. This CDR3 spans 12 amino acids. The CDR3 nucleotides read TGCAGTGCTAGAGAGTTGGGTGTTGAAGCTTTCTTT. Residues: CSARELGVEAFF.

A remark on this clonotype: Its ends do not fully match the called genes, so a read error is possible. V and J are TRBV19 and TRBJ1-5, with D uncertain. Germline V gene data show CDR1 as LNHDA and CDR2 as SQIVND (reference sequence). This CDR3 has 16 amino acids. This CDR3 is CASGIVSGGSNQPQHF. CDR3 DNA: TGTGCCAGTGGTATAGTGTCAGGTGGTAGCAATCAGCCCCAGCATTTT.

This clonotype has a handful of counts. V gene TRBV12-3 or TRBV12-4 combines with J gene TRBJ2-7; 9 bases fit TRBD2. V was clipped by 5 bases and J by 2 bases; unmatched bases: 10. The length of the CDR3 is 16 residues. CDR3 sequence: CASSPSLAGLAYEQYF. CDR3 nucleotides: TGTGCCAGCAGTCCCTCGCTAGCGGGACTCGCCTACGAGCAGTACTTC.

This clonotype was recorded at least ten times. V gene TRBV24-1 combines with J gene TRBJ2-1; TRBD1 or TRBD2 may be the D gene (5 bases each). CDR1 and CDR2 (germline): KGHDR, SFDVKD. The CDR3 sequence is 17 residues long. V was cut by 2 bases and J by 0 bases, with 13 bases left in between. The DNA for the CDR3 is TGTGCCACCAGTGATTCCCTGGGACGCCACTCCTACAATGAGCAGTTCTTC. Translated, it gives CATSDSLGRHSYNEQFF.

This clonotype was found a few times. The chain carries TRBV2 and TRBJ1-5; D is perhaps TRBD1 (6 bases). Per the germline V gene, CDR1 is SNHLY and CDR2 is FYNNEI. The CDR3 consists of 14 residues. Trimming shortened V by 1 base and J by 7 bases, and 11 bases separated the two germline ends. The CDR3 DNA sequence: TGTGCCAGCAGTGAAGGGGAGGGGGACCAGCCCCAGCATTTT. Translated: CASSEGEGDQPQHF.

The sample holds a few counts of this clonotype. V gene TRBV6-2 or TRBV6-3 combines with J gene TRBJ1-1, with 10 nucleotides matching TRBD1. Germline loops: CDR1 MNHEY, CDR2 SVGEGT. The CDR3 has 16 residues. Trimming at V came to 0 bases and at J to 5 bases, leaving 6 bases not matched to a gene. Here the CDR3 DNA reads TGTGCCAGCAGTTACTCGACCGGGACAGGGGATACTGAAGCTTTCTTT. It translates to CASSYSTGTGDTEAFF.